The entry that follows covers one T cell receptor beta chain sequence. CDR1 is DFQATT and CDR2 is SNEGSKA in the germline V gene (reference sequence). There are 16 residues in the CDR3. Trimming shortened V by 3 bases and J by 8 bases, and 22 bases separated the two germline ends. Unique molecular identifier tags were affixed to discrete cDNA molecules. Each CDR3 protein is one row after TCRdb ran MiXCR on the 5' RACE reads. The sample has 70,000 to 75,000 distinct CDR3 sequences, roughly an eighth seen once. The sample is drawn from a study of early T cells in non-severe SARS-CoV-2 infection. Sequenced input: whole blood. V gene TRBV20-1 combines with J gene TRBJ1-4, with D maybe TRBD1 (6 bases). This TCR came from an adult who was a healthcare worker with PCR-confirmed SARS-CoV-2 infection or an uninfected control (not recorded which). The CDR3 bases are TGCAGTGCTAGCAGGGGTGAGGGGGGCCCGAACGAAAAACTGTTTTTT. Translating gives CSASRGEGGPNEKLFF.